The rows below give T cell receptor beta chains drawn from one sample of a study of blood T cell repertoires in COVID-19. Using immunoSEQ multiplex PCR, the repertoire was profiled, and TCRdb retains in-frame clones only, with some absent. This sample has 220,000 or so clones, with around four fifths found just once. The specimen was peripheral blood. These receptors were obtained from a woman of 80 years or more with COVID-19, enrolled during active disease. Each CDR3 is given with its conserved first and last residue. A D gene is named only where the DNA matches it firmly. Size tells how often a clone was seen (once, few, many) or the class of an expanded clone, and some rows leave it out.

D gene	clone size	V gene	CDR3 length	J gene	CDR3 protein	CDR3 DNA
.	once	TRBV28	14	TRBJ1-4	CASSLGGSNEKLFF	TGTGCCAGCAGTTTGGGGGGGTCTAATGAAAAACTGTTTTTT
.	.	TRBV30	14	TRBJ1-1	CAWRSPRSYTEAFF	TGTGCCTGGAGATCGCCCAGATCCTACACTGAAGCTTTCTTT
.	once	TRBV2	12	TRBJ1-2	CASLRGNYGYTF	TGTGCCAGCCTTCGGGGGAACTATGGCTACACCTTC
TRBD2	.	TRBV19	13	TRBJ2-2	CASSRGRAGELFF	TGTGCCAGTAGTAGAGGGAGGGCCGGGGAGCTGTTTTTT
TRBD2	many	TRBV29-1	14	TRBJ2-1	CSALLAGALREQFF	TGCAGCGCCCTACTAGCGGGAGCGTTGCGGGAGCAGTTCTTC
TRBD1	few	TRBV6-6	16	TRBJ1-1	CASRYRDRGLRTEAFF	TGTGCCAGCAGGTACCGGGACAGGGGGCTAAGAACTGAAGCTTTCTTT
.	.	TRBV7-2	14	TRBJ1-1	CASSLALDRAEAFF	TGTGCCAGCAGCTTAGCCCTGGACAGAGCTGAAGCTTTCTTT
.	.	TRBV2	14	TRBJ2-7	CASSVSGSPYEQYF	TGTGCCAGCAGTGTATCGGGGTCCCCCTACGAGCAGTACTTC
.	.	TRBV7-2	14	TRBJ1-4	CASSYRSANEKLFF	TGTGCCAGCAGCTATCGGTCGGCTAATGAAAAACTGTTTTTT
.	.	TRBV6-5	14	TRBJ1-1	CATTARQTNTEAFF	TGTGCCACTACCGCCCGACAGACGAACACTGAAGCTTTCTTT
.	.	TRBV7-2	16	TRBJ1-6	CASSSQGLLIGSPLHF	TGTGCCAGCAGCTCGCAGGGACTCCTGATCGGTTCACCCCTCCACTTT
TRBD1	.	TRBV7-2	14	TRBJ1-2	CASSQRTGRYGYTF	TGTGCCAGCAGCCAACGGACAGGTCGCTATGGCTACACCTTC
.	.	TRBV5-1	13	TRBJ2-3	CASKRQGGRTQYF	TGCGCCAGCAAAAGGCAGGGAGGCCGGACGCAGTATTTT
.	once	TRBV6-5	14	TRBJ1-6	CASSSGPYNSPLHF	TGTGCCAGCAGTTCAGGCCCGTATAATTCACCCCTCCACTTT
TRBD1	.	TRBV5-1	16	TRBJ2-7	CASSFSEAGTGYEQYF	TGCGCCAGCAGCTTTTCGGAGGCCGGGACAGGGTACGAGCAGTACTTC
.	.	TRBV7-9	12	TRBJ1-1	CASSLDRTEAFF	TGTGCCAGCAGCTTAGATCGCACTGAAGCTTTCTTT
.	.	TRBV18	15	TRBJ1-4	CASSPQGATNEKLFF	TGTGCCAGCTCACCACAGGGGGCAACTAATGAAAAACTGTTTTTT
TRBD1	.	TRBV7-8	15	TRBJ1-6	CASSSLGQGNSPLHF	TGTGCCAGCAGCTCCCTCGGACAGGGGAATTCACCCCTCCACTTT
.	.	TRBV21-1	15	TRBJ2-1	CASNRKGVAYNEQFF	TGTGCCAGCAACCGGAAGGGGGTCGCCTACAATGAGCAGTTCTTC
.	.	TRBV11-2	14	TRBJ1-1	CASSLVGHRTEAFF	TGTGCCAGCAGCTTAGTCGGACACCGCACTGAAGCTTTCTTT